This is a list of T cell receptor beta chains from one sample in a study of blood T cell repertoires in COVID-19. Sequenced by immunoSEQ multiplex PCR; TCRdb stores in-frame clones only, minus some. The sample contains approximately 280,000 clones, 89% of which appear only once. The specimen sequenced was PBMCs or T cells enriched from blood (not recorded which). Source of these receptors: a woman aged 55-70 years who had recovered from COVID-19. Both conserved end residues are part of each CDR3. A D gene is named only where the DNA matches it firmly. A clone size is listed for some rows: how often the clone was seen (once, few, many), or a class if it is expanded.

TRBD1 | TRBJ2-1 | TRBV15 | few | TGTGCCACCAGCAGAGGGGACAGCTCCTACAATGAGCAGTTCTTC | CATSRGDSSYNEQFF
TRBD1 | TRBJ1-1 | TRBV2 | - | TGTGCCAGCACTGGACAGGACACTGAAGCTTTCTTT | CASTGQDTEAFF
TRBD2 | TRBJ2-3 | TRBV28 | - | TGTGCCAGCAGCCCGGCGGGGAGGGGCACAGATACGCAGTATTTT | CASSPAGRGTDTQYF
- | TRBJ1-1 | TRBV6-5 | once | TGTGCCAGCAGCGCCGACTTGTCTAAAGCGACTTTCTTT | CASSADLSKATFF
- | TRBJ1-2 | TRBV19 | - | TGTGCCAGTAGTTCCAAGACAGTAGCTAACTATGGCTACACCTTC | CASSSKTVANYGYTF
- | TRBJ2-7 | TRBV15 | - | TGTGCCACCAGCAGAGATCACTCCTACGAGCAGTACTTC | CATSRDHSYEQYF
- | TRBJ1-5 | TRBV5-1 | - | TGCGCCAGCAGCTTTACAGGTGGCAATCAGCCCCAGCATTTT | CASSFTGGNQPQHF
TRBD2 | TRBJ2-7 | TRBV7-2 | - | TGTGCCAGCAGTTCTACTAGCGGGAAAAACTACGAGCAGTACTTC | CASSSTSGKNYEQYF
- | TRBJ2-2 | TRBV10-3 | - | TGTGCCATCAGCCCAGACAGGAGGTCACCGTGGGAGCTGTTTTTT | CAISPDRRSPWELFF
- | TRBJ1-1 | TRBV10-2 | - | TGCGCCAGCGGAGGGCATCTGAACACTGAAGCTTTCTTT | CASGGHLNTEAFF
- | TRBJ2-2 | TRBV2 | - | TGTGCCAGCAGGGAAGACATTCTCGCCGGGGAGCTGTTTTTT | CASREDILAGELFF
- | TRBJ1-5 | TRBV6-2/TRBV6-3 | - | TGTGCCAGCAGTTACGGGCCCCCAGGGAATCAGCCCCAGCATTTT | CASSYGPPGNQPQHF
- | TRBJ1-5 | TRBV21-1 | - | TGTGCCAGCAGCGGGGGGGGAGGCAATCAGCCCCAGCATTTT | CASSGGGGNQPQHF
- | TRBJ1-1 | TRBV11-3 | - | TGTGCCAGCAAGGGCGGGGGGGCCACTGAAGCTTTCTTT | CASKGGGATEAFF
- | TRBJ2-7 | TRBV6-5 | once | TGTGCCGCCCATCGACGGGGAAGCTCCTACGAGCAGTACTTC | CAAHRRGSSYEQYF
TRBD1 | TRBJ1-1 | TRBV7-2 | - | TGTGCCAGCAGCGAAACCAGGGGGAGAGGGACTGAAGCTTTCTTT | CASSETRGRGTEAFF
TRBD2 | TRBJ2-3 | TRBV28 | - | TGTGCCAGCACCCAAAGCGGGCTAGCGGGGGCTGATACGCAGTATTTT | CASTQSGLAGADTQYF
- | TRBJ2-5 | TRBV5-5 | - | TGTGCCAGCAGCTTGGGACTCCCGGGGGAGACCCAGTACTTC | CASSLGLPGETQYF
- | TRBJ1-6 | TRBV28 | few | TGTGCCAGCCTCACCCCTAAAAATTCACCCCTCCACTTT | CASLTPKNSPLHF
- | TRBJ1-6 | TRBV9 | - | TGTGCCAGCAGCGTAGTTGGCTCACCCCTCCACTTT | CASSVVGSPLHF
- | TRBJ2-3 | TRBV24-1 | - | TGTGCCACCAGTGACGGGTATACGCAGTATTTT | CATSDGYTQYF
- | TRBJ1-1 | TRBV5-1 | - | TGCGCCAGCAGCTTAACAGGCCTGAACACTGAAGCTTTCTTT | CASSLTGLNTEAFF
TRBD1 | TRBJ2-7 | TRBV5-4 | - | TGTGCCAGCAGCTTCAGGGGGCTGGAGCAGTACTTC | CASSFRGLEQYF
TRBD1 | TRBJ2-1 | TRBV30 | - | TGTGCCTGGAGTGGTCCGGGGACAGGGCATGAGCAGTTCTTC | CAWSGPGTGHEQFF
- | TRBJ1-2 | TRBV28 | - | TGTGCCAGCAGTTTGAGTATCAGGGATTCTTCTAACTATGGCTACACCTTC | CASSLSIRDSSNYGYTF
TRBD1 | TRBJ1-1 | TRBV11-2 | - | TGTGCCAGCAGCTTCTACAGGGGAGGCACTGAAGCTTTCTTT | CASSFYRGGTEAFF
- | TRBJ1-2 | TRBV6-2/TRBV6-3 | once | TGTGCCAGCAGTTACGGGCAGGGGAGAGAAGGCTACACCTTC | CASSYGQGREGYTF
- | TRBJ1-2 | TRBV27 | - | TGTGCCAGCAGTCTGGGGGGGACCGCTTATGGCTACACCTTC | CASSLGGTAYGYTF
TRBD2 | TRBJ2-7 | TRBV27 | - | TGTGCCAGCAGGAGGGAGGGCCCTTACGAGCAGTACTTC | CASRREGPYEQYF
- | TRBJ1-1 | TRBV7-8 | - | TGTGCCAGCAGCCCAAATTTTAACACTGAAGCTTTCTTT | CASSPNFNTEAFF
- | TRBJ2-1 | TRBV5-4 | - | TGTGCCAGCAGCTTGGGCAAGGGGACCTACAATGAGCAGTTCTTC | CASSLGKGTYNEQFF
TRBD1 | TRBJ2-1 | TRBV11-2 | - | TGTGCCAGCAGCAGGACAGGGGGGTCCTACAATGAGCAGTTCTTC | CASSRTGGSYNEQFF
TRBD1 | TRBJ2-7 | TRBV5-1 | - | TGCGCCAGCAGTTTCACCGGGACAGGGGCGCGCGAGCAGTACTTC | CASSFTGTGAREQYF
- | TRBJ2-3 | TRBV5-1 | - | TGCGCCAGCAGCTTGGGGGGCGTCACCACAGATACGCAGTATTTT | CASSLGGVTTDTQYF
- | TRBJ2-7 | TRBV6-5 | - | TGTGCCAGCAGGTCAGCCTACGAGCAGTACTTC | CASRSAYEQYF